The T cell receptor beta chain described here comes from a study of blood T cell repertoires in COVID-19. CDR3 length: 15 amino acids. With 5 bases removed from V and 0 bases from J, the gap between germline ends came to 13 bases. CDR1 and CDR2 from the germline V gene are SEHNR and FQNEAQ (reference sequence). Profiled with immunoSEQ multiplex PCR; TCRdb holds only in-frame clones, not every one. This sample has 150,000 or so clones, with more than 70% found just once. This TCR came from a man between 18 and 35 years old with active or convalescent COVID-19. The sample was peripheral blood. V usage is TRBV7-9 and J usage is TRBJ1-1; the D gene is possibly TRBD1 (5 bases). The CDR3 nucleotides read TGTGCCAGCAGCCAACTGCGACAGATGAACACTGAAGCTTTCTTT. Amino acid sequence: CASSQLRQMNTEAFF.